One and the same sample provided the 16 T cell receptor beta chains below, sequenced in a study of blood T cell repertoires in COVID-19. The assay was immunoSEQ multiplex PCR, and TCRdb's table has in-frame clones only and misses some. The data hold around 250,000 clones, with 75% to 90% observed a single time. The sample comprised peripheral blood. The receptors come from a man in his fifties or sixties who had recovered from COVID-19.

The chain uses TRBV4-2 and TRBJ2-5; 12 bases match TRBD2. This CDR3 has 16 amino acids. Unmatched junction bases numbered 1, after V lost 0 bases and J lost 2 bases. CDR1 LGHNA and CDR2 YNFKEQ come from the germline V gene. The CDR3 here is CASSQDTSGGQETQYF. The DNA of the CDR3 is TGTGCCAGCAGCCAAGATACTAGCGGGGGGCAAGAGACCCAGTACTTC.

V and J are TRBV3-1 (or the pseudogene TRBV3-2) and TRBJ2-5; D is unresolved. With 0 bases removed from V and 8 bases from J, the gap between germline ends came to 7 bases. Per germline, CDR1 LGHDT and CDR2 YNNKEL (reference sequence). CDR3 size: 12 residues. CDR3 amino acids: CASSQESLTQYF. As DNA, the CDR3 is TGTGCCAGCAGCCAAGAGTCTCTAACCCAGTACTTC.

The gene calls are TRBV19 and TRBJ1-5; TRBD1 might be the D (6 bases). V gave up 6 bases and J gave up 0 bases, with 12 bases separating them. Germline V gene data show CDR1 as LNHDA and CDR2 as SQIVND (reference sequence). This CDR3 has 15 amino acids. In DNA form, the CDR3 reads TGTGCCAGTAGGGACAGAAGTCATAGCAATCAGCCCCAGCATTTT. It specifies CASRDRSHSNQPQHF.

This chain links TRBV7-2 with TRBJ2-5; 13 positions agree with TRBD2. This CDR3 region has 17 residues. From germline, CDR1 is SGHTA and CDR2 FQGNSA. Trimming took 5 bases from V and 5 from J; bases not matched to a gene: 11. In DNA form, the CDR3 reads TGTGCCAGCAGCGCGACGAGACTAGCGGGGGGCTCTGAGACCCAGTACTTC. Its protein is CASSATRLAGGSETQYF.

In this sample, this clone turned up a few times. V gene TRBV7-3 combines with J gene TRBJ2-3; TRBD2 matches at 10 bases. Per the germline V gene, CDR1 is SGHTA and CDR2 is FQGTGA. There are 15 residues in the CDR3. The J segment lost 3 bases and the V segment lost 5 bases, leaving 5 bases of the junction unmatched. The CDR3 loop is CASSQAGGQTDTQYF. CDR3 nucleotide sequence: TGTGCCAGCAGCCAAGCGGGGGGGCAGACAGATACGCAGTATTTT.

The chain couples TRBV4-2 to TRBJ2-2, with 7 positions matching TRBD1. CDR1 and CDR2 (germline): LGHNA, YNFKEQ. This CDR3 has 16 residues. J was trimmed by 4 bases and V by 2 bases; bases with no gene match: 7. This CDR3 reads CASSQPPGQTTGELFF. The CDR3 DNA reads as TGTGCCAGCAGCCAACCACCGGGACAGACCACCGGGGAGCTGTTTTTT.

DNA of the CDR3: TGTGCCAGCAACCGGGAGGTTGAGTACGAGCAGTACTTC. Translated: CASNREVEYEQYF. The rearrangement joins TRBV2 to TRBJ2-7, with 7 bases that match TRBD2. The CDR3 loop spans 13 amino acids. Germline trimming cut 7 bases from V and 4 bases from J; bases unmatched to any gene: 7. Looked up from germline, CDR1 is SNHLY and CDR2 is FYNNEI. The full variable domain, completed using reference TRBV2 and TRBJ2-7, is EPEVTQTPSHQVTQMGQEVILRCVPISNHLYFYWYRQILGQKVEFLVSFYNNEISEKSEIFDDQFSVERPDGSNFTLKIRSTKLEDSAMYFCASNREVEYEQYFGPGTRLTVT.

This chain links TRBV10-1 with TRBJ2-1, with TRBD2 matching over 7 bases. With 9 bases clipped from V and 7 bases from J, the junction kept 0 bases outside the gene matches. The CDR3 consists of 10 residues. Germline-derived CDR1 and CDR2 are WNHNN and SYGVQD (reference sequence). CDR3 coding DNA: TGCGCCAGGGGGGGGAATGAGCAGTTCTTC. It specifies CARGGNEQFF.

This chain connects TRBV5-1 to TRBJ2-7; D unclear. The ends were cut back, 0 bases at V and 3 bases at J, with 7 bases in the middle. CDR3 length equals 13 residues. Germline loops: CDR1 SGHRS, CDR2 YFSETQ. The CDR3 DNA follows: TGCGCCAGCAGCTTGGGTACTCTCTACGAGCAGTACTTC. It encodes CASSLGTLYEQYF.

The J gene is TRBJ2-7, the V gene TRBV9; tentative D call: TRBD1 (6 bases). V was shortened by 0 bases and J by 4 bases, with 11 bases between the two germline ends. The CDR3 consists of 14 residues. The germline V gene has CDR1 SGDLS and CDR2 YYNGEE. Written as DNA, the CDR3 is TGTGCCAGCAGCGTAGTACAGGGACAATACGAGCAGTACTTC. Encoded protein: CASSVVQGQYEQYF.

This chain joins TRBV7-9 and TRBJ2-2; D is undetermined. V lost 5 bases to trimming and J lost 3 bases, with 10 bases between them. CDR1 and CDR2 (germline): SEHNR, FQNEAQ (reference sequence). This CDR3 comprises 14 residues. The DNA of the CDR3 is TGTGCCAGCAGCCAAACATCCTACACCGGGGAGCTGTTTTTT. It codes for CASSQTSYTGELFF. Using reference TRBV7-9 and TRBJ2-2 for the parts outside the CDR3, the full variable domain is DTGVSQNPRHKITKRGQNVTFRCDPISEHNRLYWYRQTLGQGPEFLTYFQNEAQLEKSRLLSDRFSAERPKGSFSTLEIQRTEQGDSAMYLCASSQTSYTGELFFGEGSRLTVL.

The rearrangement uses TRBV30 and TRBJ1-2; D gene uncertain. The CDR3 has 14 amino acids. The V and J ends lost 4 bases and 8 bases respectively, with 20 bases between them. Germline loops: CDR1 GTSNPN, CDR2 SVGIG (reference sequence). The CDR3 bases are TGTGCCTGGAATCTCTTCCTGGGAGAAGGGGGCTACACCTTC. It yields the protein CAWNLFLGEGGYTF.

This chain links TRBV6-2 or TRBV6-3 with TRBJ2-4; D is undetermined. V shed 1 base and J shed 9 bases, with 4 bases lying between them. Germline loops: CDR1 MNHEY, CDR2 SVGEGT. The CDR3 runs to 11 residues. The DNA for the CDR3 is TGTGCCAGCAGTTACTTCGGCATTCAGTACTTC. It yields the protein CASSYFGIQYF.

This chain joins TRBV7-2 and TRBJ1-4; 7 bases align to TRBD1. The CDR3 is 15 amino acids. Per the germline V gene, CDR1 is SGHTA and CDR2 is FQGNSA. Trimming removed 1 base from V and 7 bases from J; junction bases left unmatched: 6. The CDR3, as DNA: TGTGCCAGCAGCTTAGGGGGGACAGAGACTGAAAAACTGTTTTTT. Translation gives CASSLGGTETEKLFF.

The chain couples TRBV7-9 to TRBJ1-4, with 12 bases identical to TRBD1. Germline trimming cut 4 bases from V and 2 bases from J; bases unmatched to any gene: 5. CDR1 and CDR2 from the germline V gene are SEHNR and FQNEAQ (reference sequence). This CDR3 has 17 amino acids. CDR3 nucleotides: TGTGCCAGCAGCTCCGCGGGACAGGGGGCGACTAATGAAAAACTGTTTTTT. Its protein is CASSSAGQGATNEKLFF.

This chain uses TRBV3-1 (or the pseudogene TRBV3-2) with TRBJ2-5; 9 bases match TRBD2. Germline V gives CDR1 LGHDT, CDR2 YNNKEL (reference sequence). V lost 1 base, J lost 6 bases, and 6 bases stayed unmatched. CDR3 length equals 15 residues. The DNA of the CDR3 is TGTGCCAGCAGCCAAGTCCGCGGGAGGGCCCAGACCCAGTACTTC. This codes for CASSQVRGRAQTQYF.